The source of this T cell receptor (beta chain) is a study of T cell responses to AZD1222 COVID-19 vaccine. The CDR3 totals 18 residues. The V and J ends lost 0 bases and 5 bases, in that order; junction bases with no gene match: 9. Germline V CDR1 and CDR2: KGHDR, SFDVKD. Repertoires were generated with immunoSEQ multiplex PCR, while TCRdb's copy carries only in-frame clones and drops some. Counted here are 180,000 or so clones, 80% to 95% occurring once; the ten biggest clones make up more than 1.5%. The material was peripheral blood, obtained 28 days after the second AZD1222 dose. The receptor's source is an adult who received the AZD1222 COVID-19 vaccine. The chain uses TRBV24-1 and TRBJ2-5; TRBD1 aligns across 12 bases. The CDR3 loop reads CATSDLGTGGIKLETQYF. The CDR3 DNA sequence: TGTGCCACCAGTGATTTGGGGACAGGGGGCATAAAGTTGGAGACCCAGTACTTC.